The rows below give T cell receptor beta chains drawn from one sample of a study of blood T cell repertoires in COVID-19. Using immunoSEQ multiplex PCR, the repertoire was profiled, and TCRdb retains in-frame clones only, with some absent. This sample yields roughly 180,000 clones, of which 85% are seen a single time; about 5.8% belongs to the top ten. Source material: peripheral blood. The source is a woman in her 50s with COVID-19, enrolled during active disease. CDR3s include the opening cysteine and the closing phenylalanine or tryptophan. D genes are given only for firm matches. Clone size is stated in some rows and not others, as once, few, many or a class when expanded.

v_call	d_call	j_call	clone_size	cdr3_aa	cdr3_nt
TRBV21-1	NA	TRBJ1-4	NA	CASSPGQTNEKLFF	TGTGCCAGCAGTCCAGGTCAGACTAATGAAAAACTGTTTTTT
TRBV28	NA	TRBJ1-2	once	CASSLYYGYTF	TGTGCCAGCAGTTTGTATTATGGCTACACCTTC
TRBV2	NA	TRBJ1-1	NA	CASSEALRARLHLNTEAFF	TGTGCCAGCAGTGAAGCGCTTCGTGCCAGACTTCATCTGAACACTGAAGCTTTCTTT
TRBV6-4	TRBD1	TRBJ1-2	NA	CASSEEGQPNYGYTF	TGTGCCAGCAGTGAGGAGGGACAGCCTAACTATGGCTACACCTTC
TRBV10-3	TRBD2	TRBJ2-5	NA	CAISLRASGGREETQYF	TGTGCCATCAGCCTGAGGGCCAGCGGGGGCCGGGAAGAGACCCAGTACTTC
TRBV12-5	TRBD2	TRBJ2-4	NA	CASGTPVLSGAKNIQYF	TGTGCTAGTGGCACCCCAGTTCTTAGCGGGGCCAAAAACATTCAGTACTTC
TRBV3-1/TRBV3-2	TRBD1	TRBJ2-5	NA	CASSNTGGFETQYF	TGTGCCAGCAGCAACACAGGGGGCTTTGAGACCCAGTACTTC
TRBV5-1	TRBD2	TRBJ2-5	NA	CASSTTSGAIQETQYF	TGCGCCAGCAGCACAACTAGCGGGGCCATACAAGAGACCCAGTACTTC
TRBV19	NA	TRBJ1-5	once	CASSIAGIGSQPQHF	TGTGCCAGTAGTATTGCGGGGATCGGGAGTCAGCCCCAGCATTTT
TRBV19	NA	TRBJ1-2	NA	CASSRDTNYGYTF	TGTGCCAGTAGCAGAGACACGAACTATGGCTACACCTTC
TRBV6-2/TRBV6-3	TRBD2	TRBJ2-3	NA	CASSYSTSGHPSTDTQYF	TGTGCCAGCAGTTACTCGACTAGCGGACACCCTAGCACAGATACGCAGTATTTT
TRBV9	TRBD1	TRBJ2-3	NA	CASSVGQGIRTDTQYF	TGTGCCAGCAGCGTGGGACAGGGGATTAGGACAGATACGCAGTATTTT
TRBV28	NA	TRBJ2-7	NA	CASSFNRGYEQYF	TGTGCCAGCAGTTTTAATCGGGGCTACGAGCAGTACTTC
TRBV7-9	NA	TRBJ1-1	NA	CASSPQYPPGAFF	TGTGCCAGCAGCCCCCAGTACCCCCCGGGAGCTTTCTTT
TRBV11-2	TRBD2	TRBJ2-2	once	CASSPGLAGDAGELFF	TGTGCCAGCAGCCCTGGACTAGCGGGGGATGCCGGGGAGCTGTTTTTT
TRBV6-5	NA	TRBJ2-7	NA	CATFQGSEQYF	TGTGCCACTTTCCAGGGTTCCGAGCAGTACTTC
TRBV4-1	NA	TRBJ1-4	NA	CASSLGRTATNEKLFF	TGCGCCAGCAGCCTGGGGAGAACTGCAACTAATGAAAAACTGTTTTTT
TRBV6-1	TRBD1	TRBJ1-2	NA	CASSATPTGERYGYTF	TGTGCCAGCAGTGCCACGCCGACAGGGGAACGCTATGGCTACACCTTC
TRBV6-5	NA	TRBJ2-5	NA	CASTRGGTETQYF	TGTGCCAGCACTAGGGGGGGAACAGAGACCCAGTACTTC
TRBV7-7	TRBD2	TRBJ2-5	NA	CASSLGASGGKETQYF	TGTGCCAGCAGCTTAGGGGCTAGCGGGGGGAAAGAGACCCAGTACTTC
TRBV5-6	TRBD1	TRBJ1-5	NA	CASSMAGTGVPSHF	TGTGCCAGCAGCATGGCCGGGACAGGGGTTCCATCGCATTTT
TRBV5-1	TRBD2	TRBJ2-5	few	CASSSGLASQETQYF	TGCGCCAGCAGCTCTGGACTAGCGAGTCAAGAGACCCAGTACTTC
TRBV5-1	TRBD1	TRBJ2-2	NA	CASSLTVTGGITGELFF	TGCGCCAGCAGCCTAACGGTGACAGGGGGTATCACCGGGGAGCTGTTTTTT
TRBV30	NA	TRBJ1-2	NA	CAWSVSEQDGYTF	TGTGCCTGGAGTGTTTCAGAGCAGGATGGCTACACCTTC
TRBV27	NA	TRBJ2-5	NA	CASSLLGSGETQYF	TGTGCCAGCAGTTTATTGGGGAGTGGGGAGACCCAGTACTTC
TRBV5-1	NA	TRBJ1-1	few	CASSQGTDTEAFF	TGCGCCAGCAGCCAGGGAACCGACACTGAAGCTTTCTTT
TRBV7-2	NA	TRBJ1-2	NA	CASSSRGSPYGYTF	TGTGCCAGCAGCTCTAGAGGGAGTCCCTATGGCTACACCTTC
TRBV19	TRBD1	TRBJ2-6	NA	CASTLRDRGSGANVLTF	TGTGCCAGTACTCTCCGGGACAGGGGGTCTGGGGCCAACGTCCTGACTTTC
TRBV12-5	NA	TRBJ2-5	NA	CASGLTIGRETQYF	TGTGCTAGTGGTTTGACCATAGGGAGAGAGACCCAGTACTTC
TRBV21-1	NA	TRBJ2-1	NA	CASSKALSTGASGEQFF	TGTGCCAGCAGCAAAGCGCTTTCGACAGGGGCTTCGGGCGAGCAGTTCTTC
TRBV2	NA	TRBJ2-1	NA	CASSEGTDNEQFF	TGTGCCAGCAGTGAAGGTACAGACAATGAGCAGTTCTTC
TRBV10-1	TRBD2	TRBJ2-5	NA	CASSSQTSGEETQYF	TGCGCCAGCAGTTCTCAGACTAGCGGGGAAGAGACCCAGTACTTC
TRBV20-1	NA	TRBJ1-1	few	CSAVGRTEAFF	TGCAGTGCCGTCGGGAGAACTGAAGCTTTCTTT
TRBV24-1	NA	TRBJ2-2	NA	CATIGRKGGPGELFF	TGTGCCACCATAGGGAGAAAGGGTGGGCCCGGGGAGCTGTTTTTT
TRBV15	NA	TRBJ1-4	NA	CATSRDTGATNEKLFF	TGTGCCACCAGCAGAGACACGGGGGCAACTAATGAAAAACTGTTTTTT
TRBV2	TRBD1	TRBJ1-6	NA	CASSEGVSRTGSSPLHF	TGTGCCAGCAGTGAAGGTGTGTCCCGGACAGGGAGTTCACCCCTCCACTTT
TRBV7-2	TRBD1	TRBJ2-1	NA	CASSSSGQGSYNEQFF	TGTGCCAGCAGCTCTAGTGGACAGGGGTCCTACAATGAGCAGTTCTTC
TRBV28	NA	TRBJ1-5	NA	CASQDSNQPQHF	TGTGCCAGCCAGGATAGCAATCAGCCCCAGCATTTT
TRBV7-2	NA	TRBJ1-4	NA	CASSLSGGGEKLFF	TGTGCCAGCAGCTTATCGGGGGGCGGCGAAAAACTGTTTTTT
TRBV2	NA	TRBJ2-2	NA	CASSERQGNTGELFF	TGTGCCAGCAGTGAGCGGCAGGGTAACACCGGGGAGCTGTTTTTT
TRBV6-5	NA	TRBJ2-7	NA	CASRTGTPGPYEQYF	TGTGCCAGCAGAACCGGGACACCGGGCCCCTACGAGCAGTACTTC
TRBV4-2	TRBD1	TRBJ1-1	NA	CASSQLQGARTEAFF	TGTGCCAGCAGCCAATTACAGGGGGCACGGACTGAAGCTTTCTTT
TRBV6-5	NA	TRBJ2-3	NA	CASRGGAADTQYF	TGTGCCAGCAGAGGGGGGGCGGCAGATACGCAGTATTTT
TRBV29-1	NA	TRBJ2-7	NA	CSAQRLLTGEQYF	TGCAGCGCGCAACGACTCCTGACGGGCGAGCAGTACTTC
TRBV7-8	NA	TRBJ2-1	NA	CASSLGHLPNEQFF	TGTGCCAGCAGCTTAGGGCACCTCCCCAATGAGCAGTTCTTC
TRBV10-3	NA	TRBJ2-3	NA	CAISDQGPRDTQYF	TGTGCCATCAGTGACCAGGGCCCCCGGGATACGCAGTATTTT
TRBV12-2	NA	TRBJ2-3	NA	CASRLVSGFTSTDTQYF	TGTGCAAGTCGCTTAGTTTCGGGATTTACTAGCACAGATACGCAGTATTTT
TRBV19	NA	TRBJ2-7	NA	CASSMVPGKGSYEQYF	TGTGCCAGTAGTATGGTCCCGGGGAAGGGCTCCTACGAGCAGTACTTC
TRBV29-1	NA	TRBJ2-3	NA	CSVDIGGGGADTQYF	TGCAGCGTTGATATCGGAGGAGGGGGGGCCGATACGCAGTATTTT
TRBV7-8	NA	TRBJ2-2	once	CASRSGNTGELFF	TGTGCCAGCAGAAGCGGAAACACCGGGGAGCTGTTTTTT
TRBV4-1	NA	TRBJ2-5	NA	CASSQHRRGETQYF	TGCGCCAGCAGCCAACATAGGAGAGGGGAGACCCAGTACTTC
TRBV6-2/TRBV6-3	TRBD1	TRBJ1-2	NA	CASSYQGALRGYTF	TGTGCCAGCAGTTACCAGGGGGCGCTTCGTGGCTACACCTTC
TRBV3-1/TRBV3-2	TRBD1	TRBJ2-7	NA	CASSHRDRRTYEQYF	TGTGCCAGCAGCCACCGGGACAGGCGAACCTACGAGCAGTACTTC
TRBV6-2/TRBV6-3	TRBD2	TRBJ2-7	NA	CASSKLAGFYEQYF	TGTGCCAGCAGTAAACTAGCGGGGTTCTACGAGCAGTACTTC
TRBV7-2	NA	TRBJ1-2	NA	CASSSYGQSSGYTF	TGTGCCAGCAGCTCCTACGGACAGAGCAGTGGCTACACCTTC
TRBV5-1	TRBD1	TRBJ1-1	NA	CASSWTGGPEAFF	TGCGCCAGCAGCTGGACAGGGGGTCCGGAAGCTTTCTTT
TRBV2	TRBD1	TRBJ1-3	NA	CASSGPAGTGEWGNTIYF	TGTGCCAGCAGTGGACCGGCCGGGACAGGGGAATGGGGAAACACCATATATTTT
TRBV4-3	NA	TRBJ2-2	NA	CASSPGQTSTGELFF	TGCGCCAGCAGCCCCGGACAGACCAGCACCGGGGAGCTGTTTTTT
TRBV6-1	NA	TRBJ1-1	NA	CASSETLQGAPREAFF	TGTGCCAGCAGTGAGACGCTACAGGGAGCCCCTAGGGAAGCTTTCTTT